A single sample is the source of the 13 T cell receptor beta chains below, sequenced in a study of OX40 agonist ivuxolimab in advanced cancers. Assay: immunoSEQ multiplex PCR; the TCRdb copy retains only in-frame clones and omits some. In the table there are about 48,000 clones, 80% to 85% of which are singletons. Source: CD4+ or CD8+ T cells sorted from blood, taken in a trial of the OX40 agonist ivuxolimab. Source of these receptors: an adult with an advanced solid tumor such as melanoma, head and neck, liver or kidney cancer.

This chain's CDR3 is CASSLDPEPNYGYTF. The CDR3 DNA is TGTGCCAGCAGCTTGGACCCGGAGCCTAACTATGGCTACACCTTC. This chain joins TRBV11-2 and TRBJ1-2, with unresolved D. This CDR3 spans 15 amino acids. Germline V lookup: CDR1 SGHAT, CDR2 FQNNGV. Between the trimmed V and J ends, which lost 3 bases and 0 bases, there was a span of 11 bases.

This chain connects TRBV28 to TRBJ2-7; 11 nucleotides line up with TRBD1. V dropped 2 bases and J dropped 5; count of bases not matched to a gene: 8. Germline CDR1 and CDR2: MDHEN and SYDVKM. CDR3 length: 16 amino acids. CDR3 nucleotides: TGTGCCAGCAGTTTACAATGGACAGGGGGCGGGGACGAGCAGTACTTC. The encoded protein is CASSLQWTGGGDEQYF.

The chain recombines TRBV5-4 with TRBJ2-5; no clear D gene. Germline-derived CDR1 and CDR2 are SGHNT and YYREEE (reference sequence). The V end lost 1 base, the J end lost 2 bases, and 0 bases lay between the germline ends. This CDR3 is built from 11 residues. CDR3 in amino acids: CASSLQETQYF. CDR3 coding DNA: TGTGCCAGCAGCTTGCAAGAGACCCAGTACTTC.

The gene calls are TRBV6-5 and TRBJ1-5; D is undetermined. This CDR3 contains 15 residues. Trimming removed 4 bases from V and 5 bases from J, with 15 bases in between. The V gene's germline CDR1 is MNHEY and CDR2 SVGAGI. CDR3 loop: CASSSPGSHYQPQHF. The CDR3 region has the DNA TGTGCCAGCAGTTCCCCGGGGAGCCACTATCAGCCCCAGCATTTT.

V is TRBV6-5 and J is TRBJ2-1, with D possibly called TRBD1 or TRBD2 (7 bases each). V gave up 0 bases and J gave up 6 bases, with 9 bases separating them. Per germline, CDR1 MNHEY and CDR2 SVGAGI. This CDR3 contains 14 residues. The CDR3 region is CASSYSRGGNEQFF. The CDR3 bases are TGTGCCAGCAGTTACTCCAGGGGGGGCAATGAGCAGTTCTTC.

This rearrangement joins TRBV4-2 to TRBJ2-1, with 11 bases fitting TRBD2. The length of the CDR3 is 17 residues. V gave up 4 bases and J gave up 6 bases; unmatched junction bases: 11. Looked up from germline, CDR1 is LGHNA and CDR2 is YNFKEQ. The CDR3 region is CASSRGIGTSGSNEQFF. The CDR3 nucleotides read TGTGCCAGCAGCCGAGGTATTGGGACTAGCGGTTCCAATGAGCAGTTCTTC.

This clone appeared a few times. This chain uses TRBV29-1 with TRBJ2-2; 7 bases line up with TRBD2. The V gene end was trimmed by 6 bases and the J gene end by 3 bases; junction bases not matched to a gene: 4. CDR3 length: 13 amino acids. CDR1 and CDR2 from the germline V gene are SQVTM and ANQGSEA. The CDR3 DNA follows: TGCAGCGTGATGCGGGAGTACACCGGGGAGCTGTTTTTT. As protein: CSVMREYTGELFF.

The chain links TRBV27 to TRBJ1-1, with D uncertain. The germline V gene has CDR1 MNHEY and CDR2 SMNVEV (reference sequence). The CDR3 extends over 13 amino acids. V dropped 2 bases and J dropped 8 bases, with 12 bases sitting between them. CDR3 protein: CASSLIQGLEAFF. The CDR3 nucleotides read TGTGCCAGCAGTTTAATACAAGGCCTGGAAGCTTTCTTT.

The V call is TRBV28, the J call TRBJ1-3; the D is unclear. This CDR3 region has 12 residues. The V end lost 10 bases, the J end lost 0 bases, and 7 bases lay between the germline ends. CDR1 is MDHEN and CDR2 is SYDVKM in the germline V gene. CDR3 sequence (DNA): TGTGCCACCCGGAGCTCTGGAAACACCATATATTTT. Protein: CATRSSGNTIYF. Full variable domain (remainder filled in from reference TRBV28 and TRBJ1-3): DVKVTQSSRYLVKRTGEKVFLECVQDMDHENMFWYRQDPGLGLRLIYFSYDVKMKEKGDIPEGYSVSREKKERFSLILESASTNQTSMYLCATRSSGNTIYFGEGSWLTVV.

V and J are TRBV5-1 and TRBJ2-7; 14 bases agree with TRBD2. From germline, CDR1 is SGHRS and CDR2 YFSETQ. Trimming at V came to 0 bases and at J to 9 bases, leaving 5 bases not matched to a gene. CDR3 length equals 15 residues. The CDR3 loop reads CASSLEGTSGSRQYF. In DNA form, the CDR3 reads TGCGCCAGCAGCTTGGAAGGGACTAGCGGGAGTAGGCAGTACTTC.

The chain couples TRBV6-6 to TRBJ1-1, with no clear D. This CDR3 region has 15 residues. V gave up 10 bases and J gave up 11 bases, with 29 bases separating them. CDR1 and CDR2 from the germline V gene are MNHNY and SVGAGI (reference sequence). CDR3: CATTTQKGRRTHAFF. Here the CDR3 DNA reads TGTGCCACCACGACCCAAAAAGGACGGAGAACTCACGCTTTCTTT.

V gene TRBV7-8 combines with J gene TRBJ1-5, with D tentatively TRBD1 (5 bases). CDR1 and CDR2 from the germline V gene are SGHVS and FQNEAQ. V lost 6 bases to trimming and J lost 7 bases, with 13 bases between them. The CDR3 totals 13 residues. Here the CDR3 reads CASRKDRAQPQHF. The DNA of the CDR3 is TGTGCCAGCAGAAAAGACAGAGCCCAGCCCCAGCATTTT.

In its sample, this clone is medium-sized (0.01 to 0.1%). V and J are TRBV2 and TRBJ2-7; either TRBD1 or TRBD2 may supply D (6 bases each). Germline CDR1 reads SNHLY; CDR2 reads FYNNEI. The CDR3 loop spans 14 amino acids. The ends were cut back, 4 bases at V and 5 bases at J, with 15 bases in the middle. CDR3 in amino acids: CASSAGGTPHEQYF. The CDR3 nucleotides are TGTGCCAGCAGTGCGGGCGGGACACCCCACGAGCAGTACTTC.